This passage covers 18 T cell receptor beta chains from one sample sequenced in a study. Each CDR3 protein is one row after TCRdb ran MiXCR on the 5' RACE reads. The table includes roughly 40,000 distinct CDR3 sequences, 29% detected once. Sample: memory CD4+ T cells sorted from a lymph node. The subset denotes: memory CD4+ T cells, CD4+CD45RO+CD25-. Receptors originate from a female donor with breast cancer.

The V gene is TRBV24-1, the J gene TRBJ2-1; D gene uncertain. Per germline, CDR1 KGHDR and CDR2 SFDVKD. The CDR3 covers 13 residues. V lost 4 bases and J lost 4, with 7 bases in between. The CDR3 nucleotides read TGTGCCACCAGTGACCCCGGTTACAATGAGCAGTTCTTC. Encoded protein: CATSDPGYNEQFF.

This clonotype was recorded only once. The chain uses TRBV15 and TRBJ1-5, with D possibly matching TRBD1 (5 bases). CDR3 length equals 17 residues. Trimming left V 2 bases short and J 3 bases short, with 17 bases between. Germline values: CDR1 LNHNV, CDR2 YYDKDF (reference sequence). CDR3: CATSRLDLDNPNQPQHF. CDR3 bases: TGTGCCACCAGCAGACTTGACCTGGACAACCCCAATCAGCCCCAGCATTTT.

In this sample, this clonotype turned up a few times. This chain links TRBV7-3 with TRBJ2-3, with 11 bases identical to TRBD2. In germline, CDR1 is SGHTA, CDR2 FQGTGA. There are 16 residues in the CDR3. V shed 4 bases and J 3 bases; nucleotides not matched to a gene: 6. CDR3 coding DNA: TGTGCCAGCAGCTCAATGACTAGCGGGATAACAGATACGCAGTATTTT. It yields the protein CASSSMTSGITDTQYF.

This clonotype has a handful of counts. The chain employs TRBV2 and TRBJ2-3; 14 bases agree with TRBD2. The CDR3 length is 18 residues. J lost 0 bases, V lost 8 bases, and 10 bases had no gene match. Germline V lookup: CDR1 SNHLY, CDR2 FYNNEI. CDR3 amino acids: CASSLTGTSGGSTDTQYF. CDR3 DNA: TGTGCCAGCTCACTCACCGGGACTAGCGGGGGTAGCACAGATACGCAGTATTTT.

This clonotype is medium-sized (0.01 to 0.1%) within its sample. CDR3 residues: CASSLALAGAYNEQFF. The CDR3 DNA sequence: TGTGCCAGCAGCTTAGCCCTAGCGGGAGCCTACAATGAGCAGTTCTTC. The chain combines TRBV7-9 with TRBJ2-1; TRBD2 matches 10 bases. V lost 0 bases and J lost 2; bases outside the gene matches: 1. CDR1 and CDR2 (germline): SEHNR, FQNEAQ (reference sequence). The CDR3 extends over 16 amino acids.

V usage is TRBV6-6 and J usage is TRBJ1-1, with a possible D match to TRBD1 (6 bases). The V end lost 8 bases, the J end lost 4 bases, and 14 bases lay between the germline ends. The germline CDR1 and CDR2 sequences are MNHNY and SVGAGI (reference sequence). This CDR3 has 13 amino acids. The CDR3 loop is CASGGEGGTEAFF. CDR3 bases: TGTGCCAGCGGAGGGGAAGGGGGCACTGAAGCTTTCTTT.

The chain links TRBV20-1 to TRBJ2-2; maybe TRBD2 (6 bases). This CDR3 contains 17 residues. The V end was cut by 2 bases, the J end by 0 bases, with 16 bases between. Germline V lookup: CDR1 DFQATT, CDR2 SNEGSKA (reference sequence). CDR3 protein: CSARRLGNTANTGELFF. CDR3 DNA sequence: TGCAGTGCTAGACGACTAGGGAACACCGCGAACACCGGGGAGCTGTTTTTT.

This clonotype appeared a single time. V is TRBV6-5 and J is TRBJ1-2; maybe TRBD1 (6 bases). Per the germline V gene, CDR1 is MNHEY and CDR2 is SVGAGI. The CDR3 is 15 amino acids. With 10 bases removed from V and 5 bases from J, the gap between germline ends came to 23 bases. CDR3 amino acids: CATAWLEGVEYGYTF. The DNA for the CDR3 is TGTGCCACCGCCTGGTTGGAGGGGGTGGAATATGGCTACACCTTC.

Concerning this clonotype: It is likely a read error, because the conserved phenylalanine at the end of the CDR3 is missing. CDR3 amino acids: CSVRTGTGGYNEQFL. The CDR3 DNA follows: TGCAGCGTCAGAACCGGGACAGGGGGTTACAATGAGCAGTTCCTC. V gene TRBV29-1 combines with J gene TRBJ2-1, with 11 bases fitting TRBD1. The ends lost 6 bases at V and 4 bases at J; junction bases unmatched: 8. The germline V gene has CDR1 SQVTM and CDR2 ANQGSEA. This CDR3 has 15 residues.

This chain joins TRBV5-1 and TRBJ2-5, with TRBD1 identical over 8 bases. There are 14 residues in the CDR3. CDR1 is SGHRS and CDR2 is YFSETQ in the germline V gene. Trimming at V came to 1 base and at J to 4 bases, leaving 3 bases not matched to a gene. Here the CDR3 reads CASSLYQGAETQYF. CDR3 bases: TGCGCCAGCAGCTTGTATCAGGGGGCAGAGACCCAGTACTTC.

The chain uses TRBV20-1 and TRBJ2-3; 7 bases agree with TRBD2. The germline V gene has CDR1 DFQATT and CDR2 SNEGSKA (reference sequence). CDR3 length: 16 residues. The trim removed 3 bases at V and 2 bases at J, leaving 11 bases unmatched. The CDR3 loop is CSARGPGAGVTDTQYF. As DNA, the CDR3 is TGCAGTGCTAGGGGCCCTGGGGCGGGGGTCACAGATACGCAGTATTTT.

The chain recombines TRBV2 with TRBJ2-3; 12 bases match TRBD2. The length of the CDR3 is 15 residues. Germline V lookup: CDR1 SNHLY, CDR2 FYNNEI. V gave up 6 bases and J gave up 4 bases; unmatched junction bases: 5. The CDR3 coding sequence is TGTGCCAGCAGCCCCTCTAGCGGGGGGGCAGATACGCAGTATTTT. Its translation is CASSPSSGGADTQYF.

The sample holds a few counts of this clonotype. V gene TRBV6-2 or TRBV6-3 combines with J gene TRBJ1-6; unclear D gene. Germline CDR1 MNHEY, CDR2 SVGEGT. V lost 6 bases and J 7 bases, leaving 10 bases between the germline ends. The CDR3 consists of 13 residues. CDR3 sequence: CASRWTGNSPLHF. The DNA for the CDR3 is TGTGCCAGCAGATGGACGGGCAATTCACCCCTCCACTTT.

This chain connects TRBV5-4 to TRBJ2-7; D call uncertain. Germline V CDR1 and CDR2: SGHNT, YYREEE (reference sequence). Trimming removed 0 bases at V and 4 bases at J, with 5 bases between. This CDR3 is built from 12 residues. CDR3 coding DNA: TGTGCCAGCAGCTTGGCCTCATACGAGCAGTACTTC. Amino acid sequence: CASSLASYEQYF.

This clonotype is a singleton in its sample. The junction and the germline gene differ at one end; a read error may be behind it. The genes are TRBV7-7 and TRBJ2-2; D is uncertain. This CDR3 has 16 amino acids. The germline V gene has CDR1 SSHAT and CDR2 FNYEAQ (reference sequence). The CDR3 bases are TGTGCTAGCAGCCCCCGGGCCCAGTTAAACACCGGGGAGCTGTTTTTT. Translated, it gives CASSPRAQLNTGELFF.

The chain joins TRBV24-1 to TRBJ2-2; D may be TRBD2 (5 bases). This CDR3 is 15 amino acids long. Deletions cut 0 bases from V and 6 bases from J, with 10 bases between. CDR1 is KGHDR and CDR2 is SFDVKD in the germline V gene. CDR3 nucleotides: TGTGCCACCAGTGATTTGAATCGGCGGGCCGGGGAGCTGTTTTTT. Encoded protein: CATSDLNRRAGELFF.

This clonotype has a handful of counts. The chain is built from TRBV12-3 or TRBV12-4 and TRBJ2-7, with 13 bases matching TRBD2. The CDR3 spans 14 residues. Trimming cost V 4 bases and J 4 bases; bases outside gene matches: 1. CDR3 sequence (DNA): TGTGCCAGCAGTTGGACTAGCGGGAGTTACGAGCAGTACGTC. It yields the protein CASSWTSGSYEQYV.

The sample holds a few counts of this clonotype. The chain has TRBV7-8 and TRBJ2-5; no reliable D call. Germline V lookup: CDR1 SGHVS, CDR2 FQNEAQ. Trimming removed 2 bases at V and 2 bases at J, with 12 bases between. The CDR3 spans 15 residues. CDR3 region: CASSLLQVTQETQYF. In nucleotides, the CDR3 is TGTGCCAGCAGCTTATTACAAGTTACGCAAGAGACCCAGTACTTC.